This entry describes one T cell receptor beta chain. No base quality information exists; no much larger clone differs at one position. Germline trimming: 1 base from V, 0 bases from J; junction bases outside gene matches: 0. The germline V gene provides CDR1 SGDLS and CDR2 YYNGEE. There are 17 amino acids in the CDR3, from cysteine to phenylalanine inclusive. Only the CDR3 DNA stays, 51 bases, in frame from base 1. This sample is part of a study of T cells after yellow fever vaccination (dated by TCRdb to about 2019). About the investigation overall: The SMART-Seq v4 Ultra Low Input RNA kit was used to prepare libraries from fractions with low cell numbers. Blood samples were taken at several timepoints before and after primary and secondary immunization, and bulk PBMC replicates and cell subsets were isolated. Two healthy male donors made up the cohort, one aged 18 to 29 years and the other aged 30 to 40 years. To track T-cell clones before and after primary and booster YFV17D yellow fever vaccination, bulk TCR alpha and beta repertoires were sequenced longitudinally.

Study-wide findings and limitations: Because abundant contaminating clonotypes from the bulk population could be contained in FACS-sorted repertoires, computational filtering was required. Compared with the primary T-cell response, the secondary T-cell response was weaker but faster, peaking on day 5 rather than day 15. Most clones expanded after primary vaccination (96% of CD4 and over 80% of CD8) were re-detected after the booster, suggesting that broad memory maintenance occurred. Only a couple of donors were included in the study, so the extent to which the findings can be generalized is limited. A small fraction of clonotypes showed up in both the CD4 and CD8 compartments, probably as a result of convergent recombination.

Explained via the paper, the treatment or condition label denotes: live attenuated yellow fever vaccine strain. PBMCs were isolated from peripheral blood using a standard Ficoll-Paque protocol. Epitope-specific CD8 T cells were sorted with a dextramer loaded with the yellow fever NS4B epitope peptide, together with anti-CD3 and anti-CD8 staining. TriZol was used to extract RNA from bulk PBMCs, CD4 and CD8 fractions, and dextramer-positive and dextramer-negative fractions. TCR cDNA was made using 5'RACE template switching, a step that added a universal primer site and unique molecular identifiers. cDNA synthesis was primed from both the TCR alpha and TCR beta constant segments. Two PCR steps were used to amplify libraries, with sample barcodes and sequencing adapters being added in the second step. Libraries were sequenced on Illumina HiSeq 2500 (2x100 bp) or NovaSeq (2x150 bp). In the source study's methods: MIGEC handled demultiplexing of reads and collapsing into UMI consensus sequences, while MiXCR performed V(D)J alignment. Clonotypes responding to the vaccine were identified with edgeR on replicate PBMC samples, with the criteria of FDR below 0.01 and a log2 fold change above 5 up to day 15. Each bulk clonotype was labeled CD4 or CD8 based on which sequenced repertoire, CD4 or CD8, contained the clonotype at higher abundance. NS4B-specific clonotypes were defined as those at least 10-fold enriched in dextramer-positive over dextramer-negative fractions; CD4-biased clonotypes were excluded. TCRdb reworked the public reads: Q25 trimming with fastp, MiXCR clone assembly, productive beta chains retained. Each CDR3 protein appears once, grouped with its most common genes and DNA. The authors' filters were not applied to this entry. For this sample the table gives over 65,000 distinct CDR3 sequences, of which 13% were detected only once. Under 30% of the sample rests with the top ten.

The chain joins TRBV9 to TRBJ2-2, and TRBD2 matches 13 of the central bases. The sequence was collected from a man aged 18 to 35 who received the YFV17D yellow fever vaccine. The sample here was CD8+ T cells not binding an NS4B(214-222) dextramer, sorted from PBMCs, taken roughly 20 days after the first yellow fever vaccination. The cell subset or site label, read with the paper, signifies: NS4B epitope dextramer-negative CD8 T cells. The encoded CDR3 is CASSVTSGGANTGELFF. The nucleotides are TGTGCCAGCAGCGTAACTAGCGGGGGGGCGAACACCGGGGAGCTGTTTTTT.